The source of this TCR beta chain is a study of shared clonotypes between healthy human individuals. Broader study findings: Tissue TCR repertoires likely differ from these blood-only repertoires. With few donors, the genetic and exposure-history diversity represented was limited.

About this clone: Its target is unknown.

Between the trimmed V and J ends, which lost 0 bases and 8 bases, there was a span of 8 bases. The V gene's germline CDR1 is SEHNR and CDR2 FQNEAQ (reference sequence). The CDR3 is made up of 13 amino acids. The donor cohort consisted entirely of Caucasian adults residing in Nashville, Tennessee. Per the original data handling: Junction-only sequences produced by ImmunoSEQ had no quality scores, so filtering differed. Clones were read by immunoSEQ multiplex PCR, and TCRdb kept only the in-frame ones, dropping some. The DNA was the basis for D and trimming; V, J and clone size are from that table. The table records roughly 2 million clones, 85% to 95% of them present only once.

The sample comprised naive CD4+ T cells sorted from blood. This sample's subset: CD45RA+ positively selected. The clonotype comes from a young man in good health. This chain connects TRBV7-9 to TRBJ2-1, with a tentative D call TRBD2 (6 bases). In nucleotides, the CDR3 is TGTGCCAGCAGCTTAGCTAGCGGCTATGAGCAGTTCTTC. As protein: CASSLASGYEQFF. The whole variable domain, remainder taken from reference TRBV7-9 and TRBJ2-1, is DTGVSQNPRHKITKRGQNVTFRCDPISEHNRLYWYRQTLGQGPEFLTYFQNEAQLEKSRLLSDRFSAERPKGSFSTLEIQRTEQGDSAMYLCASSLASGYEQFFGPGTRLTVL.